These 16 T cell receptor beta chains came from one sample sequenced in a study of read filtering for tumor transcriptome and immune sequencing. Molecular barcoded adaptors covering alpha/delta and beta/gamma chains were used on 400 to 450 ng RNA. TCRdb re-derived calls from the reads in MiXCR, one entry per CDR3 protein. The sample gives around 50,000 distinct CDR3 sequences, 20% of which show up once; about 18% is in the top ten. Sequenced sample: a population of CD138-negative cells sorted from bone marrow. The receptors were gathered from a donor older than 35 with multiple myeloma.

The table lists this clonotype with a few counts. The rearrangement uses TRBV7-8 and TRBJ2-3; D not certain. The CDR3 consists of 14 residues. Trimming pared 0 bases from V and 4 bases from J, leaving 8 bases between. The germline CDR1 and CDR2 sequences are SGHVS and FQNEAQ. CDR3 amino acids: CASSLAGRADTQYF. Written as DNA, the CDR3 is TGTGCCAGCAGCTTAGCTGGAAGGGCAGATACGCAGTATTTT.

This clonotype was picked up many times. This chain connects TRBV20-1 to TRBJ1-2, with TRBD1 as a possible D gene (5 bases). Germline CDR1 and CDR2: DFQATT and SNEGSKA (reference sequence). CDR3 length: 13 amino acids. V gave up 3 bases and J gave up 1 base, with 9 bases separating them. CDR3 loop: CSASGTDNYGYTF. For the CDR3, the DNA is TGCAGTGCTAGCGGGACGGATAACTATGGCTACACCTTC.

This clonotype has at least ten counts. The rearrangement uses TRBV19 and TRBJ2-3, with D uncertain. CDR3 length equals 14 residues. V was shortened by 3 bases and J by 2 bases, with 9 bases between the two germline ends. Germline V gene data show CDR1 as LNHDA and CDR2 as SQIVND (reference sequence). Here the CDR3 DNA reads TGTGCCAGTAGTATGAGCCAGCACACAGATACGCAGTATTTT. It specifies CASSMSQHTDTQYF.

This clonotype was seen many times. This chain joins TRBV29-1 and TRBJ2-5; D ambiguous. Per germline, CDR1 SQVTM and CDR2 ANQGSEA. The CDR3 has 11 amino acids. V lost 6 bases and J 5 bases, leaving 10 bases between the germline ends. DNA of the CDR3: TGCAGCGTAAACAGTTACGAGACCCAGTACTTC. Encoded protein: CSVNSYETQYF.

This clonotype was seen at least ten times. The V and J genes are TRBV24-1 and TRBJ2-3, with D perhaps TRBD2 (5 bases). The V and J ends lost 2 bases and 0 bases respectively, with 8 bases between them. CDR3 length equals 15 residues. The germline CDR1 and CDR2 sequences are KGHDR and SFDVKD. The CDR3 coding sequence is TGTGCCACCAGTGATTCCCGGACTAGCACAGATACGCAGTATTTT. Protein product: CATSDSRTSTDTQYF.

The V gene is TRBV7-2, the J gene TRBJ1-5; D unresolved. The V end was cut by 4 bases, the J end by 5 bases, with 9 bases between. The germline CDR1 and CDR2 sequences are SGHTA and FQGNSA. This CDR3 comprises 13 residues. The CDR3 DNA is TGTGCCAGCAGCTCCTATAGGGATCAGCCCCAGCATTTT. It specifies CASSSYRDQPQHF. Full variable domain (outside the CDR3, taken from reference TRBV7-2 and TRBJ1-5): GAGVSQSPSNKVTEKGKDVELRCDPISGHTALYWYRQSLGQGLEFLIYFQGNSAPDKSGLPSDRFSAERTGGSVSTLTIQRTQQEDSAVYLCASSSYRDQPQHFGDGTRLSIL.

The table lists this clonotype with many counts. The chain carries TRBV7-2 and TRBJ2-5; D gene uncertain. The CDR3 runs to 14 residues. The V gene's germline CDR1 is SGHTA and CDR2 FQGNSA. With 1 base removed from V and 2 bases from J, the gap between germline ends came to 8 bases. CDR3 loop: CASSLGRQQETQYF. CDR3 nucleotide sequence: TGTGCCAGCAGCTTAGGACGCCAGCAAGAGACCCAGTACTTC.

This clonotype was counted at least ten times. The chain combines TRBV28 with TRBJ2-2, with 13 bases that match TRBD2. The germline gives CDR1 MDHEN, CDR2 SYDVKM. This CDR3 spans 15 amino acids. The J segment lost 8 bases and the V segment lost 5 bases, leaving 5 bases of the junction unmatched. The CDR3 here is CASSRTSGRIGELFF. CDR3 nucleotides: TGTGCCAGCAGTCGGACTAGCGGGAGAATTGGGGAGCTGTTTTTT. The complete variable domain, with remaining parts taken from reference TRBV28 and TRBJ2-2, reads DVKVTQSSRYLVKRTGEKVFLECVQDMDHENMFWYRQDPGLGLRLIYFSYDVKMKEKGDIPEGYSVSREKKERFSLILESASTNQTSMYLCASSRTSGRIGELFFGEGSRLTVL.

This clonotype was counted ten times or more. The rearrangement joins TRBV29-1 to TRBJ2-7; perhaps TRBD1 as D (6 bases). In germline, CDR1 is SQVTM, CDR2 ANQGSEA. This CDR3 comprises 14 residues. Trimming pared 6 bases from V and 2 bases from J, leaving 17 bases between. The CDR3 nucleotides are TGCAGCGTCCAACTAGGGACATCAACCTACGAGCAGTACTTC. It specifies CSVQLGTSTYEQYF.

This clonotype was recorded at least ten times. The V call is TRBV6-2 or TRBV6-3, the J call TRBJ2-3; TRBD2 matches 7 bases. V trimming: 5 bases; J trimming: 5 bases; junction bases outside the gene matches: 10. The CDR3 is made up of 15 amino acids. The germline CDR1 and CDR2 sequences are MNHEY and SVGEGT. The CDR3 sequence is CASSPLASTGDTQYF. In nucleotides, the CDR3 is TGTGCCAGCAGTCCACTAGCGTCCACGGGAGATACGCAGTATTTT.

This clonotype was seen many times. The CDR3: CASSWSGSDTQYF. CDR3 bases: TGTGCCAGCAGCTGGTCTGGGTCAGATACGCAGTATTTT. This chain connects TRBV11-2 to TRBJ2-3; no reliable D call. V was shortened by 4 bases and J by 4 bases, with 9 bases between the two germline ends. The CDR3 totals 13 residues. Germline CDR1 is SGHAT and CDR2 is FQNNGV.

In its sample, this clonotype was seen once. This could be a read error, since a much larger clone is one nucleotide away. V gene TRBV20-1 combines with J gene TRBJ2-5; D remains ambiguous. CDR3 size: 16 residues. Germline V gene sequence: CDR1 DFQATT, CDR2 SNEGSKA (reference sequence). DNA of the CDR3: TGCAGTGCTAGAGATATAGGCCACCCGGACCAAGAGACCCGGTACTTC. It specifies CSARDIGHPDQETRYF.

As to this clonotype: A far larger clone is one base from this, pointing to a likely read error. The V gene is TRBV4-2, the J gene TRBJ2-1, with 7 bases matching TRBD2. This CDR3 has 12 amino acids. Germline-derived CDR1 and CDR2 are LGHNA and YNFKEQ. The CDR3 loop is CASGSGGNEQFF. CDR3 in DNA: TGCGCCAGCGGGTCGGGAGGCAATGAGCAGTTCTTC.

Points on this clonotype: This may stem from a read error, because a much larger clone lies one nucleotide away. CDR3 loop: CASGEGNQPQHF. The CDR3 DNA sequence: TGTGCTAGTGGGGAAGGCAATCAGCCCCAGCATTTT. The V gene is TRBV12-5, the J gene TRBJ1-5; no firm D call. This CDR3 contains 12 residues. The ends were cut back, 6 bases at V and 2 bases at J, with 5 bases in the middle. Germline loops: CDR1 LGHNT, CDR2 FRNRAP.

This clonotype came up many times. This sequence joins TRBV12-3 or TRBV12-4 and TRBJ2-1, with a tentative D call TRBD2 (5 bases). V shed 8 bases and J shed 7 bases, with 21 bases lying between them. This CDR3 has 15 amino acids. CDR3 sequence reads: CASAGSGTSVNEQFF. The DNA for the CDR3 is TGTGCCAGCGCTGGGAGCGGTACCTCCGTGAATGAGCAGTTCTTC.

This clonotype turned up a few times. V and J are TRBV27 and TRBJ2-3; D is tentatively TRBD1 or TRBD2 (6 bases each). The germline V gene encodes CDR1 MNHEY and CDR2 SMNVEV (reference sequence). The CDR3 totals 15 residues. V was pared by 5 bases and J by 3 bases, with 15 bases between. CDR3 region: CASSLSRGATDTQYF. The DNA for the CDR3 is TGTGCCAGCAGTCTTAGTAGGGGGGCGACAGATACGCAGTATTTT.